These 20 T cell receptor beta chains were all obtained from the same sample, sequenced in a study of T cell changes during pregnancy in multiple sclerosis. This table comes from immunoSEQ multiplex PCR, and its TCRdb copy is limited to in-frame clones, with some not included. The data show around 66,000 clones, with around 90% seen just once and 3% to 3.5% held by the top ten. The sequencing used peripheral blood, collected in the first trimester of pregnancy. These TCRs come from a female donor in good health, enrolled as a control in a pregnancy study.

The CDR3 is CASSNPGTNNEQFF. DNA for the CDR3: TGTGCCAGCAGCAACCCCGGGACAAACAATGAGCAGTTCTTC. The J gene is TRBJ2-1, the V gene TRBV7-3; D perhaps matches TRBD1 (6 bases). The CDR3 extends over 14 amino acids. Germline assignment: CDR1 SGHTA and CDR2 FQGTGA. V was cut by 5 bases and J by 5 bases, with 13 bases left in between.

This chain uses TRBV11-3 with TRBJ2-2; 14 positions agree with TRBD2. Per the germline V gene, CDR1 is SGHNT and CDR2 is YENEEA. The CDR3 runs to 18 residues. V shed 1 base, J shed 4 bases, and the junction held 5 bases outside the gene matches. In DNA, the CDR3 is TGTGCCAGCAGCTTAGGGACTAGCGGGAGGTGGTTCACCGGGGAGCTGTTTTTT. Residues: CASSLGTSGRWFTGELFF.

The sample holds one count of this clone. This chain connects TRBV7-9 to TRBJ2-2; 7 bases match TRBD1. This CDR3 comprises 14 residues. Germline V lookup: CDR1 SEHNR, CDR2 FQNEAQ (reference sequence). V lost 4 bases, J lost 4 bases, and 3 bases stayed unmatched. The CDR3 DNA is TGTGCCAGCAGCTCACAGGGGATCACCGGGGAGCTGTTTTTT. Its protein product is CASSSQGITGELFF.

The chain has TRBV7-9 and TRBJ1-1, with TRBD1 matching over 7 bases. Germline-derived CDR1 and CDR2 are SEHNR and FQNEAQ (reference sequence). The J segment lost 0 bases and the V segment lost 2 bases, leaving 3 bases of the junction unmatched. The CDR3 spans 15 residues. CDR3 nucleotide sequence: TGTGCCAGCAGCTTATACAGGGGAGTGAACACTGAAGCTTTCTTT. Amino acid sequence: CASSLYRGVNTEAFF.

The chain joins TRBV9 to TRBJ2-3; possible D gene TRBD1, 6 bases. The germline V gene encodes CDR1 SGDLS and CDR2 YYNGEE. This CDR3 is 15 amino acids long. V shed 3 bases and J shed 0 bases, with 11 bases lying between them. This chain's CDR3 is CASSGTAASTDTQYF. The CDR3 DNA is TGTGCCAGCAGCGGGACAGCGGCAAGCACAGATACGCAGTATTTT.

This clone was counted only a few times. The CDR3 nucleotides read TGTGCCAGCAGTTTGGGGGGACTCTCCTACGAGCAGTACTTC. Its translation is CASSLGGLSYEQYF. The chain links TRBV27 to TRBJ2-7, with D possibly matching TRBD2 (6 bases). V gave up 3 bases and J gave up 0 bases, with 9 bases separating them. The CDR3 spans 14 residues. CDR1 MNHEY and CDR2 SMNVEV come from the germline V gene (reference sequence).

J is TRBJ1-1 and V is TRBV7-2; the match to TRBD1 covers 7 bases. Trimming took 3 bases from V and 3 from J; bases not matched to a gene: 4. Germline V gene data show CDR1 as SGHTA and CDR2 as FQGNSA. The CDR3 loop spans 14 amino acids. The CDR3 DNA follows: TGTGCCAGCAGCTTGGGACAGCTCGACACTGAAGCTTTCTTT. Amino acid sequence: CASSLGQLDTEAFF.

V gene TRBV4-1 combines with J gene TRBJ2-7; 8 bases agree with TRBD2. The V and J ends lost 4 bases and 3 bases, in that order; junction bases with no gene match: 5. In germline, CDR1 is MGHRA, CDR2 YSYEKL. The CDR3 has 14 amino acids. In nucleotides, the CDR3 is TGCGCCAGCAGCCCCGGGGGGGTTGTCTACGAGCAGTACTTC. This translates into CASSPGGVVYEQYF.

V and J are TRBV7-2 and TRBJ2-1, with 7 nucleotides matching TRBD1. The CDR3 length is 15 residues. The V gene's germline CDR1 is SGHTA and CDR2 FQGNSA. Trimming removed 5 bases from V and 4 bases from J; junction bases left unmatched: 8. The CDR3 sequence: CASSEHGTVYNEQFF. The CDR3 DNA sequence: TGTGCCAGCAGCGAGCACGGGACAGTTTACAATGAGCAGTTCTTC.

The chain has TRBV4-1 and TRBJ1-1, with TRBD1 matching over 7 bases. The V gene end was trimmed by 1 base and the J gene end by 1 base; junction bases not matched to a gene: 12. The length of the CDR3 is 18 residues. The germline CDR1 and CDR2 sequences are MGHRA and YSYEKL. The CDR3 sequence is CASSQGLNNRGTNTEAFF. The CDR3 DNA is TGCGCCAGCAGCCAAGGTTTAAACAACAGGGGAACGAACACTGAAGCTTTCTTT.

The chain uses TRBV7-7 and TRBJ2-1; 9 bases are shared with TRBD1. The V and J ends lost 8 bases and 0 bases, in that order; junction bases with no gene match: 14. The V gene's germline CDR1 is SSHAT and CDR2 FNYEAQ (reference sequence). The CDR3 length is 18 residues. CDR3 nucleotide sequence: TGTGCCAGCGGCCAGTTTTTACAGGGGGCTCCCTCCTACAATGAGCAGTTCTTC. Its translation is CASGQFLQGAPSYNEQFF.

The rearrangement uses TRBV5-1 and TRBJ1-1; 8 nucleotides agree with TRBD1. The CDR3 covers 16 residues. Trimming removed 4 bases from V and 2 bases from J; junction bases left unmatched: 10. CDR1 is SGHRS and CDR2 is YFSETQ in the germline V gene. CDR3 protein: CASSLAPGQANTEAFF. CDR3 coding DNA: TGCGCCAGCAGCCTGGCCCCGGGACAGGCTAACACTGAAGCTTTCTTT.

The chain combines TRBV7-2 with TRBJ2-3, with 11 bases that match TRBD2. The V segment lost 0 bases and the J segment 6 bases; nucleotides outside the gene matches: 2. CDR1 and CDR2 (germline): SGHTA, FQGNSA. The CDR3 is 15 residues long. CDR3 loop: CASSLAPSGRDTQYF. CDR3 nucleotides: TGTGCCAGCAGCTTAGCGCCTAGCGGGAGGGATACGCAGTATTTT.

The V call is TRBV19, the J call TRBJ2-5, with D unresolved. Germline V gene sequence: CDR1 LNHDA, CDR2 SQIVND (reference sequence). The CDR3 is 12 residues long. Trimming shortened V by 3 bases and J by 4 bases, and 6 bases separated the two germline ends. The CDR3 protein is CASSINRETQYF. In nucleotides, the CDR3 is TGTGCCAGTAGTATTAATCGAGAGACCCAGTACTTC.

The genes are TRBV18 and TRBJ2-7; D unresolved. Trimming left V 2 bases short and J 6 bases short, with 14 bases between. Looked up from germline, CDR1 is KGHSH and CDR2 is LQKENI. This CDR3 contains 14 residues. CDR3 sequence reads: CASSPGIQMSEQYF. The DNA of the CDR3 is TGTGCCAGCTCACCAGGTATTCAGATGTCCGAGCAGTACTTC.

This chain joins TRBV4-2 and TRBJ2-1; TRBD1 agrees at 12 bases. Per the germline V gene, CDR1 is LGHNA and CDR2 is YNFKEQ. This CDR3 contains 13 residues. J gave up 14 bases and V 1 base, and 3 bases lay outside the gene matches. The CDR3 DNA follows: TGTGCCAGCAGCCAAGGTGGGACAGGGGGCAAGTTCTTC. Translation: CASSQGGTGGKFF.

The chain combines TRBV5-1 with TRBJ2-2; TRBD1 agrees at 7 bases. V was pared by 4 bases and J by 1 base, with 10 bases of the junction left unmatched. Germline assignment: CDR1 SGHRS and CDR2 YFSETQ. This CDR3 has 17 amino acids. The CDR3 region has the DNA TGCGCCAGCAGCGGGCCCCGACAGGGAATGAACACCGGGGAGCTGTTTTTT. Translating gives CASSGPRQGMNTGELFF.

V usage is TRBV2 and J usage is TRBJ2-2; 7 bases agree with TRBD1. Germline CDR1 is SNHLY and CDR2 is FYNNEI. V gave up 6 bases and J gave up 4 bases; unmatched junction bases: 8. This CDR3 is built from 15 residues. CDR3 coding DNA: TGTGCCAGCAGCGATCCCGGGGACAGCACCGGGGAGCTGTTTTTT. Translated: CASSDPGDSTGELFF.

J is TRBJ1-4 and V is TRBV6-5; D perhaps matches TRBD1 (6 bases). Looked up from germline, CDR1 is MNHEY and CDR2 is SVGAGI. There are 14 residues in the CDR3. V lost 5 bases to trimming and J lost 1 base, with 8 bases between them. This CDR3 reads CASSATGTNEKLFF. The CDR3 DNA reads as TGTGCCAGCAGTGCGACAGGAACTAATGAAAAACTGTTTTTT.

The J gene is TRBJ2-1, the V gene TRBV5-1; 7 positions match TRBD1. CDR1 SGHRS and CDR2 YFSETQ come from the germline V gene. This CDR3 is 14 amino acids long. After removal of 0 bases from V and 9 bases from J, the junction contained 6 bases not matched to a gene. The CDR3 protein is CASSLGDSGSEQFF. CDR3 nucleotides: TGCGCCAGCAGCTTGGGGGACAGTGGGAGTGAGCAGTTCTTC. Using reference TRBV5-1 and TRBJ2-1 for the parts outside the CDR3, the full variable domain is KAGVTQTPRYLIKTRGQQVTLSCSPISGHRSVSWYQQTPGQGLQFLFEYFSETQRNKGNFPGRFSGRQFSNSRSEMNVSTLELGDSALYLCASSLGDSGSEQFFGPGTRLTVL.